This TCR beta chain was sequenced for a study of blood T cell repertoires in COVID-19. Study-wide background: COVID-19 samples from acute and convalescent phases originated in the United States, Italy and Spain. PBMCs, B-cell-depleted T cells, or T cells provided the cDNA or gDNA that made up the material.

The Seattle patients joined while their infection was active and were tracked longitudinally afterward. Original processing methods: For nucleated cells, counts were estimated from reference gene primer amplification. Clones were sequenced by immunoSEQ multiplex PCR, and TCRdb holds only the in-frame ones, with some missing. From that table come the V and J calls and clone size; the DNA was used to work out D and trimming. The data contain tens of thousands of clones, 70% to 80% of them singletons. Germline V gene sequence: CDR1 SGHRS, CDR2 YFSETQ. Trimming removed 6 bases from V and 6 bases from J, with 25 bases in between. The CDR3 has 17 residues.

The source is a man in his sixties or seventies with COVID-19, enrolled during active disease. Sequenced material: peripheral blood. V usage is TRBV5-1 and J usage is TRBJ1-5, with D maybe TRBD1 (5 bases). The CDR3 reads CASTHKRKIPGGQPQHF. CDR3 nucleotides: TGCGCCAGCACTCACAAACGAAAAATCCCGGGGGGTCAGCCCCAGCATTTT.